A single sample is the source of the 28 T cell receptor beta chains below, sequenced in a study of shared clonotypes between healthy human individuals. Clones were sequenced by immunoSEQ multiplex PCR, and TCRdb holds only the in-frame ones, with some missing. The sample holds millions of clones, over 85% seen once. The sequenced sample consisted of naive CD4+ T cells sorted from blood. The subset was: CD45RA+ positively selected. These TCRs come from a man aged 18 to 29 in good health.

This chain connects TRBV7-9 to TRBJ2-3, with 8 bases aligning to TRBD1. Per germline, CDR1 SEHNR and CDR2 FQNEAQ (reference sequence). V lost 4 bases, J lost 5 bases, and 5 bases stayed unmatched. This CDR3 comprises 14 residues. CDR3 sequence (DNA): TGTGCCAGCAGCTATGGACAGGGAATAGATACGCAGTATTTT. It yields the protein CASSYGQGIDTQYF.

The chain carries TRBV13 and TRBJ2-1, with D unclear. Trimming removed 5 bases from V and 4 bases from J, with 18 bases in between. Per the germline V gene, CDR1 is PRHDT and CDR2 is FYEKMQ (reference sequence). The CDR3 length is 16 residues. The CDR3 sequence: CASSPGQSLGYNEQFF. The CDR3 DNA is TGTGCCAGCAGCCCCGGGCAGTCCCTGGGGTACAATGAGCAGTTCTTC.

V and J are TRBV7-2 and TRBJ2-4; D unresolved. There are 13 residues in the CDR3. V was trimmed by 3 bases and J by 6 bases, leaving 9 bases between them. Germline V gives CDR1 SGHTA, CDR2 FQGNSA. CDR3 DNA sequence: TGTGCCAGCAGCTTCGTCGACCGAAACATTCAGTACTTC. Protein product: CASSFVDRNIQYF. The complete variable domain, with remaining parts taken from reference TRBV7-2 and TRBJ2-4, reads GAGVSQSPSNKVTEKGKDVELRCDPISGHTALYWYRQSLGQGLEFLIYFQGNSAPDKSGLPSDRFSAERTGGSVSTLTIQRTQQEDSAVYLCASSFVDRNIQYFGAGTRLSVL.

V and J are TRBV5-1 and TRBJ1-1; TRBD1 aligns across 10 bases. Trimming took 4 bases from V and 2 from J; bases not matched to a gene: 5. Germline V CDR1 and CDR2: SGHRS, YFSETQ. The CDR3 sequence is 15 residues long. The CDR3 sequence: CASSPGQGINTEAFF. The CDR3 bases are TGCGCCAGCAGCCCGGGACAGGGGATTAACACTGAAGCTTTCTTT. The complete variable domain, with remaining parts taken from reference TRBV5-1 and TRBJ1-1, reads KAGVTQTPRYLIKTRGQQVTLSCSPISGHRSVSWYQQTPGQGLQFLFEYFSETQRNKGNFPGRFSGRQFSNSRSEMNVSTLELGDSALYLCASSPGQGINTEAFFGQGTRLTVV.

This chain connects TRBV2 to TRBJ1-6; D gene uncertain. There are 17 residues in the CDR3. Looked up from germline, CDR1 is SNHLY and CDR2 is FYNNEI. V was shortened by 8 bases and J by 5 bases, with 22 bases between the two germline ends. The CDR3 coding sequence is TGTGCCAGCCTAATTCGGGCACCGAGGCCTAATAATTCACCCCTCCACTTT. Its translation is CASLIRAPRPNNSPLHF.

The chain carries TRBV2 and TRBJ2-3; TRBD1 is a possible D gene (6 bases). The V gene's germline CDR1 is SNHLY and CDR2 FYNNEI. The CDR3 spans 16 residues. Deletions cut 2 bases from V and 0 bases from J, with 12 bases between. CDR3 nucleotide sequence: TGTGCCAGCAGTGAATCCAGGACAGTTAGCACAGATACGCAGTATTTT. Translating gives CASSESRTVSTDTQYF.

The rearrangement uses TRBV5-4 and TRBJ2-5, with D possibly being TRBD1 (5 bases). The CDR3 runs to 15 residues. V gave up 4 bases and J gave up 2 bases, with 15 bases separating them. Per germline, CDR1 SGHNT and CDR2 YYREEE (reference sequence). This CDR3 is CASSAPLGQQETQYF. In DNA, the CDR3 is TGTGCCAGCAGCGCCCCTTTGGGGCAACAAGAGACCCAGTACTTC.

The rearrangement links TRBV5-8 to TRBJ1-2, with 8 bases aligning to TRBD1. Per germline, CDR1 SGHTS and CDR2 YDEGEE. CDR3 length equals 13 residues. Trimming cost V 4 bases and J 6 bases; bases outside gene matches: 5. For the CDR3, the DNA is TGTGCCAGCAGCGTTGACAGGGGTCATGGCTACACCTTC. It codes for CASSVDRGHGYTF.

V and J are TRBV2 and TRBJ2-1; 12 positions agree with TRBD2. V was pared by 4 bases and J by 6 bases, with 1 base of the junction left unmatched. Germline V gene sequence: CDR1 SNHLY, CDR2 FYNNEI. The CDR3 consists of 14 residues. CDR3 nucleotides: TGTGCCAGCAGTGTGGGACTAGCGGGCAATGAGCAGTTCTTC. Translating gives CASSVGLAGNEQFF.

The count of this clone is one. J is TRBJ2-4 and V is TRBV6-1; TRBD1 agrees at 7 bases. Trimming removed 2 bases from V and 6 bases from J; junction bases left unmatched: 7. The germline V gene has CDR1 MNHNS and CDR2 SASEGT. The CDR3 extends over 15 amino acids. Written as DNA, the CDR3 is TGTGCCAGCAGTGAACCTGGACAGGTGGGAAACATTCAGTACTTC. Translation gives CASSEPGQVGNIQYF.

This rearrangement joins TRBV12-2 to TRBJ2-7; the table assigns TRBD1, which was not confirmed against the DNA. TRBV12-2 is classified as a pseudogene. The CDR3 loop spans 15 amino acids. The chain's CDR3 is CASRLAGQAPYEQYF. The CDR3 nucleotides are TGTGCAAGTCGCTTAGCGGGACAGGCCCCCTACGAGCAGTACTTC.

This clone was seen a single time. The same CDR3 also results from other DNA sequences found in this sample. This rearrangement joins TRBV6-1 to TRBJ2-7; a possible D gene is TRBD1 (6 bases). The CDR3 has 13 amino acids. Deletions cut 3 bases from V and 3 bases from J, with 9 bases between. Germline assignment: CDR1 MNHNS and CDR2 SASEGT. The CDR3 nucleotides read TGTGCCAGCAGTGAGCAGGGGCTCTACGAGCAGTACTTC. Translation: CASSEQGLYEQYF.

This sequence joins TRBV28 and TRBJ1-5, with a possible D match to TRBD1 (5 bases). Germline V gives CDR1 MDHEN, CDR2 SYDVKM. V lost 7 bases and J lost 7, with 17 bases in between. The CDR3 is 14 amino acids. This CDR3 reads CASTLGWGGQPQHF. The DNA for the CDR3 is TGTGCCAGCACCTTGGGGTGGGGGGGACAGCCCCAGCATTTT. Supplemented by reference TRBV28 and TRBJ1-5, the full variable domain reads DVKVTQSSRYLVKRTGEKVFLECVQDMDHENMFWYRQDPGLGLRLIYFSYDVKMKEKGDIPEGYSVSREKKERFSLILESASTNQTSMYLCASTLGWGGQPQHFGDGTRLSIL.

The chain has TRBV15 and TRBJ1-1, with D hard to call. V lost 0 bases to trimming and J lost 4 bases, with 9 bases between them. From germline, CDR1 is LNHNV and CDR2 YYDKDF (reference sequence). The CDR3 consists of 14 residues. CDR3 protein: CATSRDRLGTEAFF. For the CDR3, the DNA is TGTGCCACCAGCAGAGATAGGTTGGGCACTGAAGCTTTCTTT.

CDR3: CSVGQGGNYEQYF. The CDR3 coding sequence is TGCAGCGTAGGACAGGGGGGTAACTACGAGCAGTACTTC. V is TRBV29-1 and J is TRBJ2-7; TRBD1 matches at 10 bases. Looked up from germline, CDR1 is SQVTM and CDR2 is ANQGSEA. Unmatched junction bases numbered 5, after V lost 6 bases and J lost 3 bases. The CDR3 spans 13 residues.

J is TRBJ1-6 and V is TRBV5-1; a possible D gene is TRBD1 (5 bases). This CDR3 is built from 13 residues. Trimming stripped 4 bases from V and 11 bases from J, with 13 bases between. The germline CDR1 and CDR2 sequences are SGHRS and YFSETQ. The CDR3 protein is CASSPTWGAPLHF. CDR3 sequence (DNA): TGCGCCAGCAGCCCGACGTGGGGGGCACCCCTCCACTTT.

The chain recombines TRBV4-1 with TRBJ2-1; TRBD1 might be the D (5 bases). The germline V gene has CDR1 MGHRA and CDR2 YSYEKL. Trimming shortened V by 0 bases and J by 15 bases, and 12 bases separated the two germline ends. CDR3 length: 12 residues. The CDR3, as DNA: TGCGCCAGCAGCCAAGATACAGGCGGACCGTTCTTC. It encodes CASSQDTGGPFF.

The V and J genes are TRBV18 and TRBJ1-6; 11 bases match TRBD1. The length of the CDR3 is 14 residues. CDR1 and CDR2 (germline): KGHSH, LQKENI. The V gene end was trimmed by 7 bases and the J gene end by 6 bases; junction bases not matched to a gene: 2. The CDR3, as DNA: TGTGCCAGCTTGGGGACAGGGGGTAATTCACCCCTCCACTTT. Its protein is CASLGTGGNSPLHF.

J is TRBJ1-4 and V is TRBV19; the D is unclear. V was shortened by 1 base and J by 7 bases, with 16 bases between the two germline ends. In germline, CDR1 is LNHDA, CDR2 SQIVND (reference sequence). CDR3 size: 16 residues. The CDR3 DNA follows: TGTGCCAGTAGTATAGTTCGCGGGTCGGTTCTTGAAAAACTGTTTTTT. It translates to CASSIVRGSVLEKLFF.

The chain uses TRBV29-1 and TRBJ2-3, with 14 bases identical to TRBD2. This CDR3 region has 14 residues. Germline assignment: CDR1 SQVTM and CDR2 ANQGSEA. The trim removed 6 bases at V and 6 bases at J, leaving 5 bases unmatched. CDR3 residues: CSVGTSGSPDTQYF. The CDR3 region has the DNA TGCAGCGTCGGGACTAGCGGGAGCCCCGATACGCAGTATTTT.

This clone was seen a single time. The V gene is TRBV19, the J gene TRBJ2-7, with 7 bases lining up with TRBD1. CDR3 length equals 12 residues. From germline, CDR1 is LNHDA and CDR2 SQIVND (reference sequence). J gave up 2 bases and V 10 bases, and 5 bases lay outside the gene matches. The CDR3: CATGGSTYEQYF. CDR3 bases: TGTGCCACAGGGGGTTCTACCTACGAGCAGTACTTC.

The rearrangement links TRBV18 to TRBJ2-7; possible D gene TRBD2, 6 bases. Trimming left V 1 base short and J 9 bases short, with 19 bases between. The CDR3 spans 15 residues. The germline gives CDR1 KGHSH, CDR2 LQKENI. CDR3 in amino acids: CASSPQGLEGGRQYF. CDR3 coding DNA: TGTGCCAGCTCACCACAAGGACTCGAGGGAGGACGGCAGTACTTC.

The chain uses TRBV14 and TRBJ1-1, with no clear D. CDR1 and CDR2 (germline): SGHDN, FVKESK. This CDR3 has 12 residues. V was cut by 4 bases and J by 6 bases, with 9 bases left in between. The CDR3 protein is CASSPPGSEAFF. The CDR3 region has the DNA TGTGCCAGCAGCCCCCCAGGATCTGAAGCTTTCTTT.

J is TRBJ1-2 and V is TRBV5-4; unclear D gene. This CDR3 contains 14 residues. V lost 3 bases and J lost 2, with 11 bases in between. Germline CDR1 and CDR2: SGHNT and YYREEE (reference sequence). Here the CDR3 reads CASSSDGLNYGYTF. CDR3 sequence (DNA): TGTGCCAGCAGCTCGGATGGCTTGAACTATGGCTACACCTTC.

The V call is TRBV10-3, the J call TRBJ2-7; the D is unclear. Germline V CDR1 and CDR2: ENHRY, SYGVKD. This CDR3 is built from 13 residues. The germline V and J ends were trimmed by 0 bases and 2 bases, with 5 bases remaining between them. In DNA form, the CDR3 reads TGTGCCATCAGTGAGTCGATGGCCTACGAGCAGTACTTC. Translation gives CAISESMAYEQYF.

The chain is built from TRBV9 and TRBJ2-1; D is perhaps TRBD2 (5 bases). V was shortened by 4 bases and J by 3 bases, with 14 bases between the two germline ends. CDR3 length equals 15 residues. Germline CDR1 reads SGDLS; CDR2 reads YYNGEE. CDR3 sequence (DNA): TGTGCCAGCAGCAATCAAGGACTCCACTACAATGAGCAGTTCTTC. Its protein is CASSNQGLHYNEQFF.

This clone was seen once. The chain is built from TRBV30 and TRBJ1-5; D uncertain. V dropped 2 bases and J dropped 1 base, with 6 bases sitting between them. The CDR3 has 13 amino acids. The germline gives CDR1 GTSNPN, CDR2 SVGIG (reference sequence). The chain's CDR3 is CAWSRESNQPQHF. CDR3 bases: TGTGCCTGGAGTAGAGAAAGCAATCAGCCCCAGCATTTT. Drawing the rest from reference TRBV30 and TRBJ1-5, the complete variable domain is SQTIHQWPATLVQPVGSPLSLECTVEGTSNPNLYWYRQAAGRGLQLLFYSVGIGQISSEVPQNLSASRPQDRQFILSSKKLLLSDSGFYLCAWSRESNQPQHFGDGTRLSIL.

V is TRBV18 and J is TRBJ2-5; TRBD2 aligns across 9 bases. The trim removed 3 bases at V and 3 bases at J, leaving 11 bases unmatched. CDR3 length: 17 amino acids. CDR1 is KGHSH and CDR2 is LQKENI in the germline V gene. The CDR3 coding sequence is TGTGCCAGCTCACCTCCTGGCTCGGGGACTAGCAAAGAGACCCAGTACTTC. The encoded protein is CASSPPGSGTSKETQYF.